This T cell receptor (beta chain) was identified during a study of post-analysis software for immune sequencing data. General observations from the study: With TRBV5-6, TRBV5-1 and TRBV20-1 included, about five TRBV segments were more frequent in patients than in controls.

This CDR3 has 12 residues. V lost 0 bases and J 13 bases, leaving 10 bases between the germline ends. Germline values: CDR1 MDHEN, CDR2 SYDVKM. In the case of this clonotype: Its antigen is not known.

Researchers reported that TCR beta cDNA libraries carried unique molecular identifiers. MiXCR was run by TCRdb on the PCR reads, yielding one entry per CDR3 protein. The sample has a few hundred thousand distinct CDR3 sequences, approximately 37% seen once. This sequence originates from a girl aged 2 to 9 with multiple sclerosis. Sequencing was performed on blood. The chain has TRBV28 and TRBJ2-4; TRBD2 is a possible D gene (5 bases). The CDR3: CASSLWEDGQYF. CDR3 bases: TGTGCCAGCAGTTTATGGGAGGACGGGCAGTACTTC.